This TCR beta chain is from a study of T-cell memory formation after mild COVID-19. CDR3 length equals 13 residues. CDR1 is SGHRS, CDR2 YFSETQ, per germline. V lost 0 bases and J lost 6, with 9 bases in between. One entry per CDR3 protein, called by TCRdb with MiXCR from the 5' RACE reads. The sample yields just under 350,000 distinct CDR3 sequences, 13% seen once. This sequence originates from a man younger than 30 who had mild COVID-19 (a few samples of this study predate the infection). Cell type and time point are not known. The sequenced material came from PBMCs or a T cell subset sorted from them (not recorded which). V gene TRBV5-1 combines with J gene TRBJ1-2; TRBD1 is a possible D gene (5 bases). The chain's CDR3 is CASSLGGPDGYTF. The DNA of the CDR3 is TGCGCCAGCAGCTTGGGGGGCCCTGATGGCTACACCTTC.